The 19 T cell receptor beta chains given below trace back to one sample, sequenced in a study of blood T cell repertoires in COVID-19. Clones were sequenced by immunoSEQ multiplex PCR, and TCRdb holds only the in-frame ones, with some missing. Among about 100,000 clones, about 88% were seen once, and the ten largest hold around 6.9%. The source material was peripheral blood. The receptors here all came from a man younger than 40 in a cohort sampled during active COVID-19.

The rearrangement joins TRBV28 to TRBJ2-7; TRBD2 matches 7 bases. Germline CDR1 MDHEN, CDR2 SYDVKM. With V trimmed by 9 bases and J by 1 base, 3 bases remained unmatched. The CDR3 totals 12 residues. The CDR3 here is CASSGGSYEQYF. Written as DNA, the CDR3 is TGTGCCAGTTCGGGGGGTTCCTACGAGCAGTACTTC.

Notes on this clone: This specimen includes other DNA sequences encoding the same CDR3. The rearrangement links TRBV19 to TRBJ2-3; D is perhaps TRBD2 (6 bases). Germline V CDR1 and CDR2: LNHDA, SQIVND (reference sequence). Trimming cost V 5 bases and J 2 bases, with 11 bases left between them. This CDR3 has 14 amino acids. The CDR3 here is CASSRGLPTDTQYF. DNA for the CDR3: TGTGCCAGTAGTCGGGGACTTCCCACAGATACGCAGTATTTT.

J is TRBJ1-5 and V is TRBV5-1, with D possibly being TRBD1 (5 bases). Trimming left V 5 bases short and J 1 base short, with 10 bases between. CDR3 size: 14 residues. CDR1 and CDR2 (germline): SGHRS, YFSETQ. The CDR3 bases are TGCGCCAGCAGTCCGGGGGGAAGCAATCAGCCCCAGCATTTT. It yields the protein CASSPGGSNQPQHF.

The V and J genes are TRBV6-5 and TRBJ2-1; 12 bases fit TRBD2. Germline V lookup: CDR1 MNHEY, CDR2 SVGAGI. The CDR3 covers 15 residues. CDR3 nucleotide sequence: TGTGCAGCAGTTGCTAGCGGGGGGGCTAACAATGAGCAGTTCTTC. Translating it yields CAAVASGGANNEQFF.

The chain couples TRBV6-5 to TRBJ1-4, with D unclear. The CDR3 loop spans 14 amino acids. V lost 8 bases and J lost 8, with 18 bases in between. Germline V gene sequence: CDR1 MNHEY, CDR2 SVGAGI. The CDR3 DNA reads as TGTGCCAGCGGGAAGGGTGTGGGAGGCGAAAAACTGTTTTTT. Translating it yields CASGKGVGGEKLFF.

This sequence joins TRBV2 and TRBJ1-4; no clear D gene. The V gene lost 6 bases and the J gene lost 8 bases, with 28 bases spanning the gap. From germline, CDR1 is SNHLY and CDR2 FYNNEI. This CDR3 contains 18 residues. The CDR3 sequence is CASSDGSLGIPFGEKLFF. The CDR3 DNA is TGTGCCAGCAGCGACGGGTCTCTAGGCATCCCGTTCGGAGAAAAACTGTTTTTT.

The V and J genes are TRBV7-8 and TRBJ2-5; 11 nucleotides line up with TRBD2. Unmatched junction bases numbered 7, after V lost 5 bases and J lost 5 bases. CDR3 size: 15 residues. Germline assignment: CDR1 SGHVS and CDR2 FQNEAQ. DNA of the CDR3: TGTGCCAGCAGCGATCTAGCGGGGGGACGTGAGACCCAGTACTTC. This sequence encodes CASSDLAGGRETQYF.

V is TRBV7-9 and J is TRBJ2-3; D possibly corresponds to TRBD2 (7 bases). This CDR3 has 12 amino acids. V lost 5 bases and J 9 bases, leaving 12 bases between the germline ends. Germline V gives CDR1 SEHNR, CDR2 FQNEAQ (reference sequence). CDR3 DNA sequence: TGTGCCAGCAGCACACAGGGAGGGACGCAGTATTTT. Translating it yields CASSTQGGTQYF.

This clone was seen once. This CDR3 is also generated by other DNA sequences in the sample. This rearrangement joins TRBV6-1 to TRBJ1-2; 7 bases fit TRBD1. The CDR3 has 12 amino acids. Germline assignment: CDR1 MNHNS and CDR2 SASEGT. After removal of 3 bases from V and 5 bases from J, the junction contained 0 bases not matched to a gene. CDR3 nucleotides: TGTGCCAGCAGTGAGACAGGGTATGGCTACACCTTC. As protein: CASSETGYGYTF.

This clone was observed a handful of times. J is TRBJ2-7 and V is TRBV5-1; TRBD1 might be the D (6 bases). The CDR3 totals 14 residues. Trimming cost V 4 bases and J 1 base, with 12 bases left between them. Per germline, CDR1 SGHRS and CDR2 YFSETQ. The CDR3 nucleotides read TGCGCCAGCAGCGTCCTAGGGGGATCCTACGAGCAGTACTTC. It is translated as CASSVLGGSYEQYF.

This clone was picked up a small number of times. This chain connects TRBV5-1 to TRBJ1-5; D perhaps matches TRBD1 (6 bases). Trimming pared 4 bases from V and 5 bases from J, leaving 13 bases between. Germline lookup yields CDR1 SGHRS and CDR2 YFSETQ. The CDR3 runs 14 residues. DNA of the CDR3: TGCGCCAGCAGCCTGGGGGGGCTGGATCAGCCCCAGCATTTT. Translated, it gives CASSLGGLDQPQHF.

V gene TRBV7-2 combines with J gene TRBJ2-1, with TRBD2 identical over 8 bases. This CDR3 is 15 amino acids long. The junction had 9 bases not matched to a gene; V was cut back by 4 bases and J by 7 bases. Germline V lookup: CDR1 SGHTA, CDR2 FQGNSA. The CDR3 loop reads CASSSGGAGKNEQFF. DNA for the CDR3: TGTGCCAGCAGCTCGGGGGGGGCCGGGAAAAATGAGCAGTTCTTC.

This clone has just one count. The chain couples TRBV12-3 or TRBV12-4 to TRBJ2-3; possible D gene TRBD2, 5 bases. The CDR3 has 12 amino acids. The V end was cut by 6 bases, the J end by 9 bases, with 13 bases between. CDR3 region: CASSPLGVTQYF. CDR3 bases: TGTGCCAGCAGCCCCCTCGGGGTGACGCAGTATTTT.

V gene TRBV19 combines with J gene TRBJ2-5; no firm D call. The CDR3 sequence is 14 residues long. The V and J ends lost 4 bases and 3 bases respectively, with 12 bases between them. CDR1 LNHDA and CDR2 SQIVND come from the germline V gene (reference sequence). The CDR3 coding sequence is TGTGCCAGTAGTACAGAGGTGGCCGAAGAGACCCAGTACTTC. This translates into CASSTEVAEETQYF.

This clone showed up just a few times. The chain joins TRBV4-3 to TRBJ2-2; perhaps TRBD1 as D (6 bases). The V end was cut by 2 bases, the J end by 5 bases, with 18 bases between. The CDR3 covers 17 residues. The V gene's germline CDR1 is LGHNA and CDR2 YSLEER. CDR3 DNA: TGCGCCAGCAGCCAAAGCTGGGAACCTAGGGGGACCGGGGAGCTGTTTTTT. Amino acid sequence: CASSQSWEPRGTGELFF.

CDR3 region: CASSDRAYSYEQYF. As DNA, the CDR3 is TGTGCCAGCAGTGACAGGGCTTACTCCTACGAGCAGTACTTC. The gene calls are TRBV6-1 and TRBJ2-7; the D gene is possibly TRBD1 (5 bases). The V end lost 3 bases, the J end lost 0 bases, and 9 bases lay between the germline ends. Germline CDR1 reads MNHNS; CDR2 reads SASEGT. The CDR3 length is 14 residues.

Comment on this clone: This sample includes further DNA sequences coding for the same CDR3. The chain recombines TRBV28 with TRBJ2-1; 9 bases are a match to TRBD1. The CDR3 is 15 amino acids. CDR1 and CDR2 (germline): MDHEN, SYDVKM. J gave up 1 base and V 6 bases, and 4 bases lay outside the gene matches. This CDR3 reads CASRSGQGSYNEQFF. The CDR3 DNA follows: TGTGCCAGCAGGTCCGGACAGGGGTCCTACAATGAGCAGTTCTTC.

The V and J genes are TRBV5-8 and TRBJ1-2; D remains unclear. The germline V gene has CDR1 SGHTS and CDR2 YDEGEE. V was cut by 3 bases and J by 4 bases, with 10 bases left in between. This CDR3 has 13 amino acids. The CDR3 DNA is TGTGCCAGCAGCTCTGGGAGCGTCTATGGCTACACCTTC. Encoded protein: CASSSGSVYGYTF.

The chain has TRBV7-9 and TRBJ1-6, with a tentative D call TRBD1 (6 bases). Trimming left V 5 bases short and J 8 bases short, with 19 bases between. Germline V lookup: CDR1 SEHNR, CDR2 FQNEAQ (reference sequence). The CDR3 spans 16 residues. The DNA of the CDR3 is TGTGCCAGCAGCACATATTGGGCCGGGGGGCATTCACCCCTCCACTTT. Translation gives CASSTYWAGGHSPLHF.